This note documents a single T cell receptor beta chain sequence. This entry comes from a study of blood T cells in healthy people across ages. This CDR3 spans 13 amino acids. V lost 1 base to trimming and J lost 7 bases, with 14 bases between them. Germline V gene data show CDR1 as DFQATT and CDR2 as SNEGSKA (reference sequence). With a J-beta primer mix and a sample-barcoded 5' primer, a second PCR ran 7 to 11 cycles. Every cDNA molecule carried a tag from a template-switch adaptor bearing 12 random nucleotides. Each sample provided no less than 3 million CDR3-containing paired-end reads. TCRdb independently ran MiXCR on the 5' RACE reads; one entry per CDR3 protein. Among 1,800,000 or so distinct CDR3 sequences listed, approximately 40% were seen once. In terms of origin and age, donors were healthy Caucasian individuals from Russia aged about 6 to 90. The study isolated at least 7 million PBMCs from each sample.

Sequencing was done on a sample of blood. The V call is TRBV20-1, the J call TRBJ2-7; D is possibly TRBD2 (5 bases). This sequence originates from a human donor in good health. The CDR3 DNA follows: TGCAGTGCTAGAGGTCGGGGATTGGGAGAGCAGTACTTC. Protein: CSARGRGLGEQYF.